This T cell receptor beta chain was observed in a study of neoadjuvant nivolumab and ipilimumab in lung cancer. General study results and limits: Pathologic regression was not significantly tied to TCR clonality. From pretherapy to surgery, tumor richness and clonality rose with dual therapy. Resected-tumor TCR richness correlated positively with pretherapy blood richness.

TCRdb's copy holds only in-frame clones and misses some; the assay was immunoSEQ multiplex PCR. The sample records about 29,000 clones, about 83% being singletons. To note about this clone: The antigen remains undetermined.

The clonotype was recovered from an adult with non-small cell lung cancer. The material was tumor tissue, obtained after neoadjuvant nivolumab, alone or with ipilimumab, at or shortly before surgery.

CDR3 DNA: TGTGCCAGCAAACCGACAGGGGGCTTCAATCAGCCCCAGCATTTT. Its protein is CASKPTGGFNQPQHF. The V gene is TRBV28, the J gene TRBJ1-5; the match to TRBD1 covers 10 bases. CDR1 is MDHEN and CDR2 is SYDVKM in the germline V gene. The CDR3 spans 15 residues. Trimming cost V 7 bases and J 3 bases; bases outside gene matches: 6. Full variable domain (outside the CDR3, taken from reference TRBV28 and TRBJ1-5): DVKVTQSSRYLVKRTGEKVFLECVQDMDHENMFWYRQDPGLGLRLIYFSYDVKMKEKGDIPEGYSVSREKKERFSLILESASTNQTSMYLCASKPTGGFNQPQHFGDGTRLSIL.